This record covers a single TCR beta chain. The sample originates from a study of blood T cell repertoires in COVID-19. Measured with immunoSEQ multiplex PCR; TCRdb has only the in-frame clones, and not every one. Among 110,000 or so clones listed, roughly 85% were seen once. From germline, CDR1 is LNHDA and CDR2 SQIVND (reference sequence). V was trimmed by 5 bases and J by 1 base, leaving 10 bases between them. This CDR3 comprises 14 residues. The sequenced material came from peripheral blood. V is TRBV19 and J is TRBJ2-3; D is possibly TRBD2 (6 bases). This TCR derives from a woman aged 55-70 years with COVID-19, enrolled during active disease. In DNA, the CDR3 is TGTGCCAGTAGTCCTCGACTAGGCACAGATACGCAGTATTTT. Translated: CASSPRLGTDTQYF. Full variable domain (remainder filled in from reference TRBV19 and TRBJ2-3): DGGITQSPKYLFRKEGQNVTLSCEQNLNHDAMYWYRQDPGQGLRLIYYSQIVNDFQKGDIAEGYSVSREKKESFPLTVTSAQKNPTAFYLCASSPRLGTDTQYFGPGTRLTVL.